Listed below are T cell receptor beta chains from one sample, sequenced in a study of T-cell reconstitution after alpha-beta-depleted transplantation in children. TCRdb called the PCR reads again in MiXCR, with one record for every CDR3 protein. The repertoire consists of 450,000 to 700,000 distinct CDR3 sequences, with 25% to 30% occurring once and the leading ten covering about 35%. The sequencing used PBMCs, collected before TCRalphabeta/CD19-depleted stem cell transplant. These receptors all come from a boy in the first two years of life with Wiskott-Aldrich syndrome, due to receive a stem cell transplant. The CDR3 runs from the conserved cysteine through the conserved F or W. D genes are given only for firm matches. For some rows the clone size is stated as once, few or many, or as a class when expanded; others skip it.

>.|TRBV20-1|TRBJ2-1|.
CSARMAGSSYNEQFF
TGCAGTGCTAGAATGGCCGGAAGCTCCTACAATGAGCAGTTCTTC
>TRBD1|TRBV6-2/TRBV6-3|TRBJ2-7|few
CASSYGTVYEQYF
TGTGCCAGCAGTTACGGGACAGTCTACGAGCAGTACTTC
>TRBD2|TRBV20-1|TRBJ2-7|.
CSASLAGSGHEQYF
TGCAGTGCTTCCCTAGCGGGAAGTGGCCACGAGCAGTACTTC
>TRBD2|TRBV6-2/TRBV6-3|TRBJ2-1|.
CASSYSGLAGGPYNEQFF
TGTGCCAGCAGTTATAGTGGACTAGCGGGAGGACCCTACAATGAGCAGTTCTTC
>TRBD1|TRBV7-8|TRBJ2-7|once
CASGGTGVYEQYF
TGTGCCAGCGGTGGGACAGGGGTGTACGAGCAGTACTTC
>TRBD1|TRBV11-2|TRBJ1-2|few
CASSRSLPGTGIYGYTF
TGTGCCAGCAGCCGCTCATTGCCCGGGACAGGGATCTATGGCTACACCTTC
>.|TRBV27|TRBJ1-1|few
CASKAYMNTEAFF
TGTGCCAGCAAAGCCTACATGAACACTGAAGCTTTCTTT
>TRBD2|TRBV5-1|TRBJ2-1|.
CASSRDLAGGSNEQFF
TGCGCCAGCAGTAGGGATCTAGCGGGAGGCTCCAATGAGCAGTTCTTC
>TRBD1|TRBV5-4|TRBJ1-2|few
CASSPRDRGVLGYTF
TGTGCCAGCAGCCCCCGGGACAGGGGGGTTCTTGGCTACACCTTC
>TRBD1|TRBV3-1|TRBJ2-2|.
CASFNDRGTGELFF
TGTGCCAGCTTCAACGACAGGGGCACCGGGGAGCTGTTTTTT
>.|TRBV5-1|TRBJ1-5|.
CASSEGPNQPQHF
TGCGCCAGCAGTGAGGGTCCTAATCAGCCCCAGCATTTT
>.|TRBV5-1|TRBJ1-1|few
CASSRWTAHLNTEAFF
TGCGCCAGCAGCCGGTGGACAGCACATTTGAACACTGAAGCTTTCTTT
>.|TRBV24-1|TRBJ2-2|few
CATSALTATGELFF
TGTGCCACCAGTGCCCTGACAGCTACCGGGGAGCTGTTTTTT
>TRBD1|TRBV19|TRBJ2-1|.
CASTTSHGDSIYNEQFF
TGTGCCAGTACCACATCTCACGGGGACAGCATCTACAATGAGCAGTTCTTC
>TRBD2|TRBV12-3/TRBV12-4|TRBJ2-2|few
CASSLGTGTSNTGELFF
TGTGCCAGCAGTTTAGGTACCGGGACTAGCAACACCGGGGAGCTGTTTTTT
>.|TRBV7-9|TRBJ2-1|.
CASSLVPSWEQFF
TGTGCCAGCAGCTTAGTTCCTTCGTGGGAGCAGTTCTTC
>TRBD2|TRBV10-3|TRBJ2-1|.
CAIKEGGTLYNEQFF
TGTGCCATCAAGGAGGGAGGGACCCTTTACAATGAGCAGTTCTTC
>.|TRBV27|TRBJ2-1|.
CASTSRRTSESSYNEQFF
TGTGCCAGCACCTCCCGCCGGACAAGCGAGAGCTCCTACAATGAGCAGTTCTTC